The rows below give T cell receptor beta chains drawn from one sample of a study of T-cell reconstitution after alpha-beta-depleted transplantation in children. TCRdb reanalysed the PCR reads using MiXCR and keeps one entry per CDR3 protein. The sample yields some 600,000 distinct CDR3 sequences, roughly 17% seen once. Sequenced here: PBMCs from the stem cell graft donor, sampled from the stem cell graft. The receptor source for this set is a human donor who donated a stem cell graft to a child with acute myeloid leukemia. The CDR3 runs from the conserved cysteine through the conserved F or W. The D gene is left open where the match is weak. Size values are once, few and many counts, or a class for expanded clones, and some rows have none.

>TRBJ1-2|-|18|-|TRBV11-1
CASSLALLTGTRAEGYTF
TGTGCCAGCAGCTTAGCCCTTCTAACCGGGACAAGGGCGGAAGGCTACACCTTC
>TRBJ2-7|-|13|-|TRBV6-5
CASSSTGGPEQYF
TGTGCCAGCAGTTCGACAGGTGGCCCCGAGCAGTACTTC
>TRBJ2-6|many|16|-|TRBV4-3
CASSLHRDPGANVLTF
TGCGCCAGCAGCCTCCACAGGGATCCTGGGGCCAACGTCCTGACTTTC
>TRBJ2-5|many|12|-|TRBV29-1
CSGQGSQETQYF
TGCAGCGGGCAGGGGAGCCAAGAGACCCAGTACTTC
>TRBJ2-6|many|14|-|TRBV29-1
CSVGDSSGANVLTF
TGCAGCGTTGGAGACAGCTCTGGGGCCAACGTCCTGACTTTC
>TRBJ1-5|many|13|-|TRBV12-5
CASAQDSNQPQHF
TGTGCTAGTGCCCAAGATAGCAATCAGCCCCAGCATTTT
>TRBJ1-5|-|14|-|TRBV30
CAWSGEGPNQPQHF
TGTGCCTGGAGTGGGGAGGGCCCCAATCAGCCCCAGCATTTT
>TRBJ1-3|many|16|-|TRBV20-1
CSARDGSGSAGNTIYF
TGCAGTGCTAGAGATGGGTCGGGGTCGGCGGGAAACACCATATATTTT
>TRBJ1-5|-|15|-|TRBV7-8
CASSLERAGWEPQHF
TGTGCCAGCAGCTTAGAACGAGCGGGTTGGGAGCCCCAGCATTTT
>TRBJ1-5|few|15|-|TRBV15
CATSRVGTSHQPQHF
TGTGCCACCAGCAGAGTCGGGACAAGTCATCAGCCCCAGCATTTT
>TRBJ1-1|many|12|TRBD1|TRBV20-1
CSAPDRELEAFF
TGCAGTGCCCCGGACAGGGAGCTTGAAGCTTTCTTT
>TRBJ1-1|-|15|-|TRBV5-1
CASSGRGGMNTEAFF
TGCGCCAGCAGCGGAAGGGGGGGCATGAACACTGAAGCTTTCTTT
>TRBJ2-3|-|17|TRBD2|TRBV2
CASSVVAGGPTTDTQYF
TGTGCCAGCAGTGTCGTAGCGGGGGGTCCTACCACAGATACGCAGTATTTT
>TRBJ1-5|many|14|-|TRBV20-1
CSARDLQGSQPQHF
TGCAGTGCTAGAGACTTACAGGGCAGCCAGCCCCAGCATTTT
>TRBJ1-2|few|16|TRBD1|TRBV5-6
CASSLGQYVANYGYTF
TGTGCCAGCAGCCTGGGACAGTATGTGGCTAACTATGGCTACACCTTC
>TRBJ1-3|many|12|TRBD1|TRBV20-1
CSAVGQGNTIYF
TGCAGTGCTGTGGGACAGGGAAACACCATATATTTT
>TRBJ2-1|few|15|-|TRBV12-3/TRBV12-4
CASSTGQSSYNEQFF
TGTGCCAGCAGTACAGGGCAGAGCTCCTACAATGAGCAGTTCTTC
>TRBJ1-5|-|13|-|TRBV3-1
CASSTGRYQPQHF
TGTGCCAGCAGTACAGGGAGGTATCAGCCCCAGCATTTT
>TRBJ2-5|many|12|-|TRBV7-9
CASSRIAETQYF
TGTGCCAGCAGCCGGATTGCGGAGACCCAGTACTTC
>TRBJ1-5|many|15|-|TRBV20-1
CSARGRLYSNQPQHF
TGCAGTGCTAGAGGGCGTCTTTATAGCAATCAGCCCCAGCATTTT
>TRBJ2-4|many|18|-|TRBV20-1
CSARDRRGPPLAKNIQYF
TGCAGTGCTAGAGATCGGCGGGGGCCCCCCTTAGCCAAAAACATTCAGTACTTC
>TRBJ2-1|many|15|TRBD2|TRBV24-1
CATSRRGSLYNEQFF
TGTGCCACCAGTCGGCGGGGGAGTCTCTACAATGAGCAGTTCTTC
>TRBJ1-1|few|15|-|TRBV12-3/TRBV12-4
CASNPRGGRNTEAFF
TGTGCCAGCAATCCAAGGGGGGGAAGGAACACTGAAGCTTTCTTT
>TRBJ2-1|many|13|-|TRBV20-1
CSARDRWANEQFF
TGCAGTGCTAGAGATCGGTGGGCCAATGAGCAGTTCTTC
>TRBJ1-3|few|16|-|TRBV18
CASSLGGASSGNTIYF
TGTGCCAGCTCACTCGGAGGAGCTAGCTCTGGAAACACCATATATTTT
>TRBJ2-1|-|16|-|TRBV7-9
CASSPTPGTVHNEQFF
TGTGCCAGCAGCCCCACGCCCGGGACCGTACACAATGAGCAGTTCTTC
>TRBJ2-1|few|13|-|TRBV20-1
CSARADSRNEQFF
TGCAGTGCTAGAGCAGACAGTCGGAATGAGCAGTTCTTC
>TRBJ2-1|-|11|-|TRBV7-8
CASSSTGRQFF
TGTGCCAGCAGCTCGACAGGAAGGCAGTTCTTC
>TRBJ1-3|-|14|-|TRBV6-5
CASSLTSSGNTIYF
TGTGCCAGCAGTTTGACAAGCTCTGGAAACACCATATATTTT
>TRBJ2-2|-|16|TRBD1|TRBV20-1
CSARAPGQGNTGELFF
TGCAGTGCTAGAGCGCCGGGACAGGGGAACACCGGGGAGCTGTTTTTT
>TRBJ2-5|-|14|-|TRBV5-1
CASSVGTRAETQYF
TGCGCCAGCAGCGTGGGGACCAGGGCAGAGACCCAGTACTTC
>TRBJ1-6|few|13|TRBD1|TRBV7-9
CASSQGQGSPLHF
TGTGCCAGCAGCCAAGGACAGGGTTCACCCCTCCACTTT
>TRBJ2-7|few|14|-|TRBV12-3/TRBV12-4
CASSFTSQDYEQYF
TGTGCCAGCAGTTTTACGAGCCAGGACTACGAGCAGTACTTC
>TRBJ2-1|many|16|TRBD1|TRBV7-2
CASSPRTGGLVNEQFF
TGTGCCAGCAGCCCCCGGACAGGGGGTTTAGTCAATGAGCAGTTCTTC
>TRBJ2-5|few|13|-|TRBV11-3
CASSLMGPETQYF
TGTGCCAGCAGCTTGATGGGACCAGAGACCCAGTACTTC
>TRBJ2-2|few|15|-|TRBV24-1
CATSDAGTTTGELFF
TGTGCCACCAGTGACGCCGGGACAACCACCGGGGAGCTGTTTTTT
>TRBJ1-1|few|18|TRBD1|TRBV30
CAWSVPLGRGPMNTEAFF
TGTGCCTGGAGTGTGCCCCTGGGCAGGGGGCCTATGAACACTGAAGCTTTCTTT
>TRBJ2-7|-|13|-|TRBV11-3
CASSFPGVGEQYF
TGTGCCAGCAGCTTTCCAGGGGTCGGGGAGCAGTACTTC
>TRBJ1-2|-|14|TRBD1|TRBV6-1
CASSPGTGGAGRTF
TGTGCCAGCAGTCCCGGGACAGGGGGCGCCGGGAGGACCTTC
>TRBJ2-3|many|15|TRBD1|TRBV5-6
CASRMRQGKGWSQYF
TGTGCCAGCAGAATGAGACAGGGGAAGGGTTGGTCGCAGTATTTT
>TRBJ2-7|many|13|TRBD1|TRBV10-3
CAISDGTAYEQYF
TGTGCCATCAGTGACGGGACAGCTTACGAGCAGTACTTC
>TRBJ1-5|many|16|-|TRBV7-2
CASSLGTEISNQPQHF
TGTGCCAGCAGCTTAGGGACAGAAATTAGCAATCAGCCCCAGCATTTT
>TRBJ1-5|few|13|-|TRBV5-5
CASSLLTQQPQHF
TGTGCCAGCAGCTTGCTGACACAGCAGCCCCAGCATTTT
>TRBJ1-1|many|13|TRBD1|TRBV29-1
CSVEKAGGTEAFF
TGCAGCGTTGAAAAAGCAGGGGGCACTGAAGCTTTCTTT
>TRBJ2-2|many|17|-|TRBV7-2
CASTAFRGLTVTGELFF
TGTGCCAGCACCGCTTTTAGGGGGTTGACAGTCACCGGGGAGCTGTTTTTT
>TRBJ2-3|few|19|-|TRBV7-2
CASSLAAGHSGSLSDTQYF
TGTGCCAGCAGCTTAGCTGCGGGACACTCGGGGAGTTTATCAGATACGCAGTATTTT